This T cell receptor (beta chain) was sequenced for a study of preoperative IRX-2 immunotherapy in early breast cancer. Germline-derived CDR1 and CDR2 are MGHDK and SYGVNS. The germline V and J ends were trimmed by 3 bases and 3 bases, with 8 bases remaining between them. This CDR3 has 13 residues. Stated treatment: preoperative locoregional IRX-2 cytokine immunotherapy. The data were produced by immunoSEQ multiplex PCR, yet TCRdb's version contains in-frame clones alone and is incomplete. The table shows around 34,000 clones, with 90% to 95% occurring only once. This TCR was recovered from a human donor with breast cancer. V and J are TRBV25-1 and TRBJ1-1; D not certain. This specimen was collected from a patient treated with IRX-2 immunotherapy. The CDR3 DNA reads TGTGCCAGCAGTGATTACTCCGACACTGAAGCTTTCTTT. This sequence encodes CASSDYSDTEAFF.